This TCR beta chain came from a study of shared clonotypes between healthy human individuals. The germline gives CDR1 SGDLS, CDR2 YYNGEE. Unmatched junction bases numbered 4, after V lost 0 bases and J lost 9 bases. This CDR3 has 15 residues. Execution of the assay was at deep level. Each replicate PCR on the sorted subsets used 200 to 250 ng DNA (approximately 33,000 T cell genomes). Sequenced by immunoSEQ multiplex PCR; TCRdb stores in-frame clones only, minus some. The sample has about 2.1 million clones, about 93% seen once; the top ten hold 1.5% to 2%. CD8 cells classed as naive were CD45RO-negative and positively selected for CCR7, excluding terminally differentiated effector memory CD45RA+ cells.

Sequencing was performed on naive CD8+ T cells from PBMCs. This clonotype was obtained from a man aged 18 to 29 in good health. Some clones in this sample may be carry-over from other donors' samples. The chain couples TRBV9 to TRBJ2-1; TRBD2 agrees at 12 bases. DNA for the CDR3: TGTGCCAGCAGCGTAGGATGGACTAGCGGGACTGAGCAGTTCTTC. Amino acids: CASSVGWTSGTEQFF.